This T cell receptor (beta chain) was identified in a study of OX40 agonist ivuxolimab in advanced cancers. On the study more broadly: Every 2 weeks, patients received ivuxolimab intravenously, dosed at 0.01 to 10 mg/kg.

The V and J ends lost 0 bases and 0 bases respectively, with 9 bases between them. This CDR3 has 15 amino acids. Germline CDR1 and CDR2: SGHTS and YDEGEE. Generated by immunoSEQ multiplex PCR, the TCRdb table keeps only in-frame clones and is missing some. The sample shows some 63,000 clones, approximately 94% of them seen only once. The source material was CD4+ or CD8+ T cells sorted from blood, sampled in a trial of the OX40 agonist ivuxolimab. This clonotype was obtained from an adult with an advanced solid tumor such as melanoma, head and neck, liver or kidney cancer. The V call is TRBV5-8, the J call TRBJ1-1; unclear D gene. The chain's CDR3 is CASSLGLLMNTEAFF. CDR3 bases: TGTGCCAGCAGCTTGGGACTCTTGATGAACACTGAAGCTTTCTTT.